The 13 T cell receptor beta chains below come from one sample, sequenced in a study of shared clonotypes between healthy human individuals (dated by TCRdb to about 2020). The library was obtained by the immunoSEQ multiplex PCR assay. In TCRdb, the immuneACCESS table is reduced to in-frame sequences with V and J assigned. These tables do not hold every clone; where another copy was compared, an unresolved V gene accounts for under half, and the others remain unexplained. The sample profile shows about 2.3 million clones; more than 85% of them were found once. The ten most abundant clones make up approximately 0.4% of the sample. Sequenced input: naive CD4+ T cells from PBMCs. Reading the label with the study, this specimen's cell subset or site is: CD45RA+ positively selected. The receptors here all came from a man aged 18 to 29 in good health. Some clones in this sample may be carry-over from other donors' samples.

This clone is a singleton in its sample. The chain employs TRBV7-9 and TRBJ2-6, with no clear D. Per germline, CDR1 SEHNR and CDR2 FQNEAQ (reference sequence). The CDR3 has 18 residues. The V end lost 1 base, the J end lost 0 bases, and 13 bases lay between the germline ends. CDR3 in DNA: TGTGCCAGCAGCTTAGGTTTTGCGATAAGCTCTGGGGCCAACGTCCTGACTTTC. Encoded protein: CASSLGFAISSGANVLTF.

The V gene is TRBV7-3, the J gene TRBJ2-5; 9 bases fit TRBD2. Germline CDR1 and CDR2: SGHTA and FQGTGA. The V and J ends lost 1 base and 5 bases, in that order; junction bases with no gene match: 5. The CDR3 runs to 15 residues. The CDR3 DNA reads as TGTGCCAGCAGCTTAAATAGCGGGAGTAGGGAGACCCAGTACTTC. As protein: CASSLNSGSRETQYF.

The chain couples TRBV4-1 to TRBJ2-5; D may correspond to TRBD1 or TRBD2 (6 bases each). The germline CDR1 and CDR2 sequences are MGHRA and YSYEKL. Trimming pared 0 bases from V and 2 bases from J, leaving 10 bases between. The CDR3 is 15 residues long. CDR3 DNA sequence: TGCGCCAGCAGCCAAGAGCGGGACATACAAGAGACCCAGTACTTC. Translating it yields CASSQERDIQETQYF.

This sequence joins TRBV11-1 and TRBJ1-2; unclear D gene. The V end lost 5 bases, the J end lost 3 bases, and 13 bases lay between the germline ends. This CDR3 has 14 residues. Germline assignment: CDR1 SGHAT and CDR2 FQDESV (reference sequence). The CDR3 DNA reads TGTGCCAGCAGCACCGGGCCGGTCGACTATGGCTACACCTTC. Translating gives CASSTGPVDYGYTF.

The chain links TRBV27 to TRBJ1-4; D remains unclear. Between the trimmed V and J ends, which lost 6 bases and 8 bases, there was a span of 13 bases. This CDR3 has 13 amino acids. Germline V lookup: CDR1 MNHEY, CDR2 SMNVEV (reference sequence). CDR3 amino acids: CASRKANMEKLFF. The DNA of the CDR3 is TGTGCCAGCAGGAAGGCCAATATGGAAAAACTGTTTTTT.

This chain joins TRBV6-6 and TRBJ1-3, with D perhaps matching TRBD1 (6 bases). The CDR3 sequence is 16 residues long. V was pared by 6 bases and J by 0 bases, with 15 bases between. Looked up from germline, CDR1 is MNHNY and CDR2 is SVGAGI (reference sequence). The CDR3 nucleotides are TGTGCCAGCAGCCCTCGACAGGCCAACTCTGGAAACACCATATATTTT. Translation gives CASSPRQANSGNTIYF.

Of note for this clone: The identical CDR3 is also encoded by other nucleotide sequences in the sample. The CDR3 coding sequence is TGTGCCAGCAGTTTAGGGACGGGAGTCTACGAGCAGTACTTC. Encoded protein: CASSLGTGVYEQYF. The J gene is TRBJ2-7, the V gene TRBV27, with a weak D call TRBD2 (6 bases). The CDR3 sequence is 14 residues long. V was pared by 2 bases and J by 3 bases, with 11 bases between. Germline V gives CDR1 MNHEY, CDR2 SMNVEV (reference sequence).

The rearrangement uses TRBV11-2 and TRBJ2-5; D is undetermined. The CDR3 covers 13 residues. V was clipped by 1 base and J by 5 bases, with 8 bases between them. Germline V CDR1 and CDR2: SGHAT, FQNNGV. The CDR3 DNA is TGTGCCAGCAGCTTAGGGGTTTCCGAGACCCAGTACTTC. It encodes CASSLGVSETQYF.

The chain couples TRBV14 to TRBJ2-7, with D unresolved. Trimming removed 2 bases at V and 5 bases at J, with 13 bases between. The CDR3 length is 14 residues. In germline, CDR1 is SGHDN, CDR2 FVKESK. CDR3 nucleotides: TGTGCCAGCAGCCAAATTCTCGCCGTACACGAGCAGTACTTC. It codes for CASSQILAVHEQYF. Based on the CDR3 plus reference TRBV14 and TRBJ2-7, the full variable domain is EAGVTQFPSHSVIEKGQTVTLRCDPISGHDNLYWYRRVMGKEIKFLLHFVKESKQDESGMPNNRFLAERTGGTYSTLKVQPAELEDSGVYFCASSQILAVHEQYFGPGTRLTVT.

The rearrangement links TRBV30 to TRBJ1-4, with 8 bases identical to TRBD1. CDR1 and CDR2 (germline): GTSNPN, SVGIG (reference sequence). CDR3 length: 17 residues. The ends lost 2 bases at V and 6 bases at J; junction bases unmatched: 14. DNA of the CDR3: TGTGCCTGGAGTTACCGGGGACAGGCCGGGGGGGATGAAAAACTGTTTTTT. Translating it yields CAWSYRGQAGGDEKLFF.

V gene TRBV6-1 combines with J gene TRBJ2-7; TRBD1 might be the D (6 bases). The CDR3 runs to 15 residues. CDR1 and CDR2 (germline): MNHNS, SASEGT. Trimming stripped 1 base from V and 6 bases from J, with 16 bases between. The CDR3 DNA follows: TGTGCCAGCAGTGAAGGGGGGCTAGGTACGGGCGAGCAGTACTTC. Its translation: CASSEGGLGTGEQYF.

The rearrangement links TRBV4-1 to TRBJ1-5; D perhaps matches TRBD1 (6 bases). This CDR3 has 15 amino acids. The V gene lost 4 bases and the J gene lost 4 bases, with 14 bases spanning the gap. Germline loops: CDR1 MGHRA, CDR2 YSYEKL. CDR3 coding DNA: TGCGCCAGCAGCCGGTTACAGGGTTATAATCAGCCCCAGCATTTT. Its protein is CASSRLQGYNQPQHF.

This chain connects TRBV5-4 to TRBJ2-5, with unresolved D. The CDR3 has 13 residues. Between the trimmed V and J ends, which lost 0 bases and 4 bases, there was a span of 7 bases. Per germline, CDR1 SGHNT and CDR2 YYREEE (reference sequence). This CDR3 reads CASSLVVGETQYF. DNA for the CDR3: TGTGCCAGCAGCTTGGTGGTTGGAGAGACCCAGTACTTC.